The entry below describes one TCR beta chain. Its cognate antigen has yet to be identified. Per-base quality was not reported, and no clone a single base away is much larger than it. Other DNA sequences from this sample encode an identical CDR3 as well. The donors were included in the validation cohort of around 120 subjects, a group kept apart from the roughly 700-subject first cohort. Receptor amplification or capture employed the immunoSEQ multiplex PCR assay. On the authors' methods: A statistical classification framework was developed to diagnose cytomegalovirus status using the catalog of TCR beta chain sequences. Drawn from immuneACCESS, this table holds only the in-frame rearrangements with V and J called that TCRdb kept. Clones are partly lost; checked studies trace under half to an unresolved V gene and leave the rest unexplained. The V and J calls and clone size were taken over from that table, and D and trimming were inferred from the DNA. For this sample the table gives over 100,000 clones, of which 89% were detected only once. The ten largest clones capture around 1.3% of the sample.

CDR1 and CDR2, looked up from the germline V gene (reference sequence), are MNHEY and SMNVEV. A distance of 3 bases separates the germline ends of V and J, which lose 0 bases and 1 base respectively. From its cysteine to its phenylalanine, the CDR3 spans 13 amino acids. CDR3 DNA is the only sequence kept; it has 39 bases, read in frame from the first base. The data derive from a study of cytomegalovirus exposure and HLA in healthy donors (dated by TCRdb to 2015 to 2018). Concerning the study at large: The 650 to 800 repertoires of the first cohort and the 120 or so validation repertoires were produced on the same platform, according to a later analysis. The study aimed to test whether cataloging public T cell receptors could reveal signatures of past pathogen exposure. A separate validation cohort of roughly 130 different subjects was used in addition to the roughly 670-subject first cohort. To predict cytomegalovirus infection status, the study combined high-throughput TCR immunosequencing, statistical association of individual TCRs with disease status, and machine learning. The investigation overall reported the following: Of the cluster scores, around 95% were above 0 in a later analysis, which found that TCRs clustered in the first cohort also tended to co-occur in the roughly 130 validation repertoires. The classifier was reported to diagnose cytomegalovirus status with high specificity and sensitivity in both the original and validation cohorts. A total of 150 or so TCR beta chains were listed by the study as associated with cytomegalovirus. It was suggested by the authors that the approach could potentially be generalized to other disease states and immunological phenotypes. Most TCR sequences were observed very rarely across donors, whereas some public TCRs were present in many individuals. In vitro tests confirmed that a few of the cytomegalovirus-associated TCR beta chains recognize cytomegalovirus antigens. A later analysis had no HLA typing for the validation cohort, so co-occurrence there was scored across all 110 or so repertoires.

The chain joins TRBV27 to TRBJ1-1; the D gene cannot be named for sure. Sequenced input: PBMCs. This TCR came from a woman younger than 30 in good health and CMV-seronegative. The sequenced DNA: TGTGCCAGCAGTTTATCGCGGAACACTGAAGCTTTCTTT. Its amino acids are CASSLSRNTEAFF.